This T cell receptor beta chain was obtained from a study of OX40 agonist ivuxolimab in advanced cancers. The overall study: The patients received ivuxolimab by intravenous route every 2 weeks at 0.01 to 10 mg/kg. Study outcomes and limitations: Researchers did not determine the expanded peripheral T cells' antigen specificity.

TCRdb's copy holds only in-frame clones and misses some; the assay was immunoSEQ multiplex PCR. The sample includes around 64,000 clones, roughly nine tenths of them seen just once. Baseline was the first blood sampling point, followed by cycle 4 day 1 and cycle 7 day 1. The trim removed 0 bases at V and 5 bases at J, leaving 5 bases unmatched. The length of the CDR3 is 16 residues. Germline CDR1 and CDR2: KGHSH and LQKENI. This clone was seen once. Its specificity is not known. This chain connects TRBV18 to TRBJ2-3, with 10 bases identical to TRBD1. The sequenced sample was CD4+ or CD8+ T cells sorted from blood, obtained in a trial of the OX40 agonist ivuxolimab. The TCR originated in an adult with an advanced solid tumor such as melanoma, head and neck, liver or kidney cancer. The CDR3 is CASSPPGTGELDTQYF. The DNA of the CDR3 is TGTGCCAGCTCACCACCGGGGACAGGGGAACTAGATACGCAGTATTTT.